The 13 T cell receptor beta chains given below trace back to one sample, sequenced in a study of blood T cell repertoires in COVID-19 (dated by TCRdb to the early 2020s). The library was produced with the immunoSEQ multiplex PCR assay. Imported from immuneACCESS, the table was reduced by TCRdb to in-frame sequences with V and J called. These copies leave out some clones; in studies compared against another copy, an unresolved V gene accounts for under half, and the cause of the remainder is not known. Within this sample are fewer than 350,000 clones, with almost 85% of them counted one time only. 7.2% of the sample comes from the top ten. The sample consisted of peripheral blood. The receptors derive from a human donor in a cohort sampled during active COVID-19.

The rearrangement joins TRBV19 to TRBJ1-1; tentatively, D is TRBD1 (5 bases). The ends were cut back, 10 bases at V and 10 bases at J, with 19 bases in the middle. CDR1 is LNHDA and CDR2 is SQIVND in the germline V gene (reference sequence). The CDR3 length is 12 residues. CDR3 bases: TGTGCCACGAAAGGGCGACAGTTTGGAGCTTTCTTT. Its protein product is CATKGRQFGAFF.

This sequence joins TRBV4-1 and TRBJ1-4; D may be TRBD1 (6 bases). The CDR3 has 15 amino acids. Trimming stripped 4 bases from V and 11 bases from J, with 20 bases between. CDR1 and CDR2 from the germline V gene are MGHRA and YSYEKL. The CDR3, as DNA: TGCGCCAGCAGCCTAGAACAGGGAGTGGGGGGGAAACTGTTTTTT. As protein: CASSLEQGVGGKLFF.

This sequence joins TRBV30 and TRBJ1-1; D is unresolved. V dropped 3 bases and J dropped 3 bases, with 14 bases sitting between them. The CDR3 totals 14 residues. The germline V gene encodes CDR1 GTSNPN and CDR2 SVGIG (reference sequence). The CDR3 here is CAWRSRGVDTEAFF. CDR3 coding DNA: TGTGCCTGGAGATCGCGCGGGGTCGACACTGAAGCTTTCTTT.

The rearrangement joins TRBV7-9 to TRBJ2-7, with 7 bases that match TRBD1. Looked up from germline, CDR1 is SEHNR and CDR2 is FQNEAQ (reference sequence). This CDR3 spans 14 amino acids. V dropped 5 bases and J dropped 0; count of bases not matched to a gene: 4. In DNA, the CDR3 is TGTGCCAGCAGCGGGGGACAGAGCTCCTACGAGCAGTACTTC. Its translation: CASSGGQSSYEQYF. The complete variable domain, with remaining parts taken from reference TRBV7-9 and TRBJ2-7, reads DTGVSQNPRHKITKRGQNVTFRCDPISEHNRLYWYRQTLGQGPEFLTYFQNEAQLEKSRLLSDRFSAERPKGSFSTLEIQRTEQGDSAMYLCASSGGQSSYEQYFGPGTRLTVT.

The chain has TRBV27 and TRBJ1-1; D is uncertain. Germline assignment: CDR1 MNHEY and CDR2 SMNVEV (reference sequence). Deletions cut 5 bases from V and 4 bases from J, with 14 bases between. The CDR3 has 14 amino acids. The CDR3 nucleotides are TGTGCCAGCAGTCCCCAAAGGAGCTTCACTGAAGCTTTCTTT. Its translation: CASSPQRSFTEAFF.

The chain employs TRBV18 and TRBJ2-1; 8 nucleotides agree with TRBD1. Germline-derived CDR1 and CDR2 are KGHSH and LQKENI. This CDR3 is built from 16 residues. With V trimmed by 5 bases and J by 4 bases, 10 bases remained unmatched. As DNA, the CDR3 is TGTGCCAGCTCATCAGACAGGGGCCCCGTTTACAATGAGCAGTTCTTC. Translating it yields CASSSDRGPVYNEQFF. The full variable domain, in which reference TRBV18 and TRBJ2-1 provide the parts outside the CDR3, is NAGVMQNPRHLVRRRGQEARLRCSPMKGHSHVYWYRQLPEEGLKFMVYLQKENIIDESGMPKERFSAEFPKEGPSILRIQQVVRGDSAAYFCASSSDRGPVYNEQFFGPGTRLTVL.

The rearrangement joins TRBV9 to TRBJ2-2, with D maybe TRBD2 (6 bases). CDR1 and CDR2 (germline): SGDLS, YYNGEE. Trimming left V 4 bases short and J 4 bases short, with 11 bases between. This CDR3 is built from 14 residues. The CDR3 sequence is CASSPETSTGELFF. The CDR3 DNA sequence: TGTGCCAGCAGCCCCGAGACTAGCACCGGGGAGCTGTTTTTT.

The rearrangement links TRBV5-8 to TRBJ1-1; D is undetermined. In germline, CDR1 is SGHTS, CDR2 YDEGEE. V dropped 1 base and J dropped 6 bases, with 7 bases sitting between them. This CDR3 contains 12 residues. The chain's CDR3 is CASSLRVSEAFF. In DNA form, the CDR3 reads TGTGCCAGCAGCTTGAGAGTTTCTGAAGCTTTCTTT.

This clone was observed many times. The V call is TRBV24-1, the J call TRBJ2-5, with 10 bases matching TRBD1. This CDR3 has 16 residues. CDR1 and CDR2 from the germline V gene are KGHDR and SFDVKD. V was clipped by 3 bases and J by 3 bases; unmatched bases: 6. The CDR3 loop is CATSDPFGTGEETQYF. The CDR3 nucleotides read TGTGCCACCAGTGATCCCTTCGGGACAGGGGAAGAGACCCAGTACTTC.

The chain employs TRBV9 and TRBJ1-5, with 9 bases aligning to TRBD1. V lost 3 bases to trimming and J lost 6 bases; unmatched junction nucleotides: 7. This CDR3 has 15 amino acids. Germline CDR1 is SGDLS and CDR2 is YYNGEE. CDR3 loop: CASSGGQGDGQPQHF. The CDR3 nucleotides are TGTGCCAGCAGCGGGGGACAGGGAGATGGTCAGCCCCAGCATTTT.

The chain joins TRBV5-4 to TRBJ2-2; 9 bases align to TRBD2. From germline, CDR1 is SGHNT and CDR2 YYREEE (reference sequence). V lost 5 bases, J lost 4 bases, and 6 bases stayed unmatched. The CDR3 spans 15 residues. Written as DNA, the CDR3 is TGTGCCAGCAGGCATTCAGCGGGGGGCACCGGGGAGCTGTTTTTT. Translation gives CASRHSAGGTGELFF.

This chain connects TRBV9 to TRBJ1-4; TRBD1 matches at 8 bases. V shed 4 bases, J shed 7 bases, and the junction held 6 bases outside the gene matches. The CDR3 consists of 14 residues. Germline values: CDR1 SGDLS, CDR2 YYNGEE. CDR3 loop: CASSPWTGSEKLFF. DNA for the CDR3: TGTGCCAGCAGCCCCTGGACAGGGAGTGAAAAACTGTTTTTT.

CDR3 loop: CASSTGTDFNEQFF. The CDR3, as DNA: TGTGCCAGCAGCACCGGGACAGATTTTAATGAGCAGTTCTTC. The rearrangement links TRBV5-4 to TRBJ2-1; 7 bases are a match to TRBD1. Germline V gene sequence: CDR1 SGHNT, CDR2 YYREEE (reference sequence). V lost 4 bases, J lost 7 bases, and 8 bases stayed unmatched. The CDR3 is 14 amino acids.